Below are 9 T cell receptor beta chains sequenced from a single sample in a study of shared clonotypes between healthy human individuals. TCRdb keeps only in-frame clones here, not all; method: immunoSEQ multiplex PCR. Counted here are about a million clones, under 80% occurring once; the ten biggest clones make up approximately 1.5%. What was sequenced was memory CD4+ T cells sorted from blood. Documented subset: CD45RA-negative fraction. These receptors were collected from a man between 18 and 29 years old in good health.

The rearrangement links TRBV29-1 to TRBJ2-1; tentative D call: TRBD2 (6 bases). The germline CDR1 and CDR2 sequences are SQVTM and ANQGSEA. V was shortened by 1 base and J by 2 bases, with 15 bases between the two germline ends. This CDR3 spans 16 amino acids. The DNA of the CDR3 is TGCAGCGTTGAAGGCGGACCCACGGGGGCCTACAATGAGCAGTTCTTC. It is translated as CSVEGGPTGAYNEQFF.

This chain links TRBV27 with TRBJ1-6; a possible D gene is TRBD1 (6 bases). The ends were cut back, 8 bases at V and 4 bases at J, with 18 bases in the middle. CDR3 length equals 16 residues. CDR1 and CDR2 from the germline V gene are MNHEY and SMNVEV (reference sequence). The CDR3 is CASQRGGAEYNSPLHF. The CDR3 nucleotides read TGTGCCAGCCAGAGGGGGGGGGCCGAATATAATTCACCCCTCCACTTT.

This clone was detected a few times. The chain uses TRBV11-2 and TRBJ1-6; D gene ambiguous. V was clipped by 0 bases and J by 6 bases, with 9 bases between them. The CDR3 is made up of 15 amino acids. Germline loops: CDR1 SGHAT, CDR2 FQNNGV. In DNA, the CDR3 is TGTGCCAGCAGCTTAGAACAGCGCCTTAATTCACCCCTCCACTTT. It encodes CASSLEQRLNSPLHF.

The DNA of the CDR3 is TGTGCCAGCAGACCGCAGGGGAAAGAGACCCAGTACTTC. Its translation is CASRPQGKETQYF. V usage is TRBV28 and J usage is TRBJ2-5, with D tentatively TRBD1 (6 bases). Between the trimmed V and J ends, which lost 6 bases and 3 bases, there was a span of 11 bases. The CDR3 is 13 amino acids. From germline, CDR1 is MDHEN and CDR2 SYDVKM.

The sample holds a few counts of this clone. The rearrangement joins TRBV30 to TRBJ2-4; 11 bases fit TRBD2. CDR1 and CDR2 (germline): GTSNPN, SVGIG (reference sequence). The J segment lost 8 bases and the V segment lost 5 bases, leaving 5 bases of the junction unmatched. The CDR3 is 13 residues long. This chain's CDR3 is CAWSTSGRYIQYF. CDR3 DNA sequence: TGTGCCTGGTCTACTAGCGGGAGATACATTCAGTACTTC.

The chain uses TRBV9 and TRBJ2-3; D possibly corresponds to TRBD1 (5 bases). The V and J ends lost 4 bases and 1 base respectively, with 13 bases between them. CDR1 and CDR2 (germline): SGDLS, YYNGEE. The CDR3 runs 15 residues. CDR3 nucleotides: TGTGCCAGCAGCAGGGGTTGGCAGGGCACAGATACGCAGTATTTT. Its translation: CASSRGWQGTDTQYF.

The chain carries TRBV5-6 and TRBJ1-6, with D perhaps TRBD1 (6 bases). From germline, CDR1 is SGHDT and CDR2 YYEEEE. This CDR3 contains 13 residues. V was cut by 5 bases and J by 8 bases, with 11 bases left in between. DNA of the CDR3: TGTGCCAGCAGTAGGTACAGGGATTCACCCCTCCACTTT. This gives the protein CASSRYRDSPLHF.

This clone was counted between two and nine times. The rearrangement uses TRBV7-9 and TRBJ1-1, with D unclear. This CDR3 is 14 amino acids long. V was shortened by 2 bases and J by 1 base, with 8 bases between the two germline ends. Germline V lookup: CDR1 SEHNR, CDR2 FQNEAQ (reference sequence). The CDR3: CASSLLEGNTEAFF. DNA for the CDR3: TGTGCCAGCAGCTTATTAGAGGGGAACACTGAAGCTTTCTTT.

The chain joins TRBV28 to TRBJ1-5; 8 nucleotides align to TRBD1. Germline V gene data show CDR1 as MDHEN and CDR2 as SYDVKM. This CDR3 is 16 amino acids long. With V trimmed by 6 bases and J by 2 bases, 9 bases remained unmatched. The CDR3 spells CASRPPQGAGNQPQHF. The CDR3 nucleotides read TGTGCCAGCAGGCCTCCTCAGGGGGCAGGCAATCAGCCCCAGCATTTT.